The entry below describes one TCR beta chain. This clonotype occurred a few times. Its recognized antigen is unknown. No qualities accompany the bases; no much larger clone lies one base away. Library construction relied on 5' RACE. Sequencing was performed on an Illumina HiSeq 2500. A second PCR of about 7 to 12 cycles was run with a J-beta primer mix and a sample-barcoded 5' primer. Each TCR beta cDNA molecule received a unique molecular identifier from a template-switch 5' adaptor carrying 12 random nucleotides. Each sample yielded at least 2.5 million CDR3-containing paired-end reads. All of the RNA was converted into first-strand cDNA using the Mint cDNA synthesis kit, with a TRBC-specific oligonucleotide serving as the primer. All cDNA was treated with uracil-DNA glycosylase and then went through a first 18-cycle PCR with the universal primers M1SS and BC2_uni_R. Processing in the source paper ran as follows. For normalization, 1 million high-quality reads, each with a distinct molecular identifier, were randomly selected from each sample. Instead of being binned into consensus sequences, reads that shared molecular identifiers were thrown out. MiTCR, with a Q25 quality threshold and the strictest error-elimination algorithm, was used for CDR3 identification, clonotype clustering and error correction. A nonparametric unseen species model with Euler transformation was used to estimate a lower bound on total TCR beta diversity. TCRdb cleaned the public reads at Q25 with fastp, built clones with MiXCR and kept in-frame beta chains. Rows merge per CDR3 protein into single entries with the most common DNA and genes. The V and J calls were determined by TCRdb, not by the authors. The sample profile shows around 750,000 distinct CDR3 sequences; 53% of them were found once. Jointly, the top ten make up around 41% of the sample.

The donors were under 40 Caucasian individuals from Russia, aged roughly 6 to 100 years, who were systemically healthy. Each donor gave roughly 9 milliliters of peripheral blood, drawn into EDTA-treated Vacutainer tubes. Ficoll-Paque density-gradient centrifugation was used to isolate PBMCs, with at least 7 million obtained per sample. Total RNA was extracted from PBMCs with Trizol reagent, with at least 6 micrograms obtained per sample. For every donor, flow cytometry on a PBMC aliquot measured the percentage of naive CD45RAhigh/CD27high T cells. The sample belongs to a study of blood T cells in healthy people across ages (dated by TCRdb to 2013 to 2016). About the investigation overall: In model experiments, template switching captured roughly one uniquely barcoded TCR beta cDNA molecule for every two T cells. To track age-related changes in TCR beta repertoire diversity, the study relied on deep sequencing normalized with unique cDNA molecular identifiers. Two additional independent replicas of 1 million unique cDNA reads from the same blood draw were analyzed for two donors (one aged 18 to 29 and one aged 80 or older). To avoid experimental bias, donors of different ages were distributed randomly across sequencing lanes. The donors were split into four age groups: young (average 16 years), middle-aged (39), aged (roughly 60) and long-lived (under 90). Study-wide findings and limitations: Estimates of total diversity from one million sequenced T cells were regarded as lower bounds and underestimates. Since profiling was done on bulk unsorted PBMCs, naive and antigen-experienced compartments could not be conclusively compared. The long-lived group showed more naive CD4+ T cells, fewer expanded clones and increased TCR diversity than the aged group, suggesting age selection. As age increased, observed TCR beta diversity per million T cells dropped in a roughly linear way, and a significant reduction was already evident by age roughly 36. Observed TCR beta diversity correlated strongly with the percentage of naive T cells measured by flow cytometry. Because the CMV infection status of the donors was unknown, age-related changes in expanded clonotypes may potentially have been confounded.

CDR1 and CDR2, per the germline V gene, are SNHLY and FYNNEI. Taken from cysteine to phenylalanine, the CDR3 has 12 residues. The CDR3 DNA has 36 bases and is translated from base 1. V is shortened by 6 bases, J by 4 bases, and the region joining them spans 9 bases. The chain couples TRBV2 to TRBJ1-2; matching of 5 bases hints at TRBD1 as the D gene. The specimen was blood. The receptor's source is a man older than 75 in good health. The base sequence is TGTGCCAGCAGGCAGGGAGGCTATGGCTACACCTTC. This sequence encodes CASRQGGYGYTF.